This TCR beta chain emerged from a study of identical twins. General study points: Partial confounding of zero-insertion analyses by invariant MAIT and iNKT cells was possible.

V lost 4 bases, J lost 7 bases, and 17 bases lay in between. Germline V lookup: CDR1 SGHRS, CDR2 YFSETQ. The CDR3 is made up of 15 amino acids. Concerning this clonotype itself: Its specificity is unknown.

TCRdb called the 5' RACE reads again in MiXCR, with one record for every CDR3 protein. The sample lists 350,000 or so distinct CDR3 sequences, 7% to 9.5% occurring once. This TCR came from a woman between 50 and 59 years old in good health. V and J are TRBV5-1 and TRBJ1-4; no firm D call. Material for sequencing was naive T cells sorted from blood. Here the CDR3 reads CASSRVIGTGEKLFF. CDR3 sequence (DNA): TGCGCCAGCAGCCGAGTCATTGGTACCGGTGAAAAACTGTTTTTT.